Following are 6 T cell receptor beta chains from one sample sequenced in a study of regulatory T cells. Amplification used 52 TRBV primers and 13 TRBJ primers. Data came from immunoSEQ multiplex PCR; TCRdb stores just in-frame clones and leaves some out. The sample includes around 29,000 clones, over 85% seen only once; the top ten take about 1%. Their specific antigens are unknown. Study findings and constraints: In CD3G-deficient patients, conventional CD4+ T cells were enriched for hydrophobic CDR3 residues at positions 6 and 7.

The sequenced material came from conventional CD4+ T cells sorted from blood. These receptors all come from a child aged 2 to 9 with CD3G deficiency.

The chain links TRBV6-6 to TRBJ2-5, with D hard to call. This CDR3 has 13 residues. Germline V gene sequence: CDR1 MNHNY, CDR2 SVGAGI (reference sequence). The V end lost 2 bases, the J end lost 3 bases, and 7 bases lay between the germline ends. This chain's CDR3 is CASSYSLEETQYF. CDR3 nucleotides: TGTGCCAGCAGTTACAGTCTAGAAGAGACCCAGTACTTC.

The chain has TRBV7-8 and TRBJ2-2; a possible D gene is TRBD2 (5 bases). This CDR3 is 15 amino acids long. The germline gives CDR1 SGHVS, CDR2 FQNEAQ. The V end lost 3 bases, the J end lost 3 bases, and 11 bases lay between the germline ends. The CDR3 coding sequence is TGTGCCAGCAGCTTGAGCGGACCATACACCGGGGAGCTGTTTTTT. It specifies CASSLSGPYTGELFF.

The V gene is TRBV10-3, the J gene TRBJ2-7, with D possibly being TRBD2 (5 bases). The V end was cut by 4 bases, the J end by 0 bases, with 10 bases between. This CDR3 has 14 amino acids. CDR1 and CDR2 from the germline V gene are ENHRY and SYGVKD. CDR3 in amino acids: CAISAGTSSYEQYF. The CDR3, as DNA: TGTGCCATCAGTGCTGGCACTAGCTCCTACGAGCAGTACTTC.

This chain joins TRBV28 and TRBJ1-1; D ambiguous. Trimming pared 1 base from V and 1 base from J, leaving 7 bases between. The CDR3 sequence is 14 residues long. From germline, CDR1 is MDHEN and CDR2 SYDVKM. CDR3 amino acids: CASSLYQQNTEAFF. As DNA, the CDR3 is TGTGCCAGCAGTTTATACCAGCAGAACACTGAAGCTTTCTTT. The full variable domain, in which reference TRBV28 and TRBJ1-1 provide the parts outside the CDR3, is DVKVTQSSRYLVKRTGEKVFLECVQDMDHENMFWYRQDPGLGLRLIYFSYDVKMKEKGDIPEGYSVSREKKERFSLILESASTNQTSMYLCASSLYQQNTEAFFGQGTRLTVV.

This chain uses TRBV28 with TRBJ1-2; no reliable D call. V lost 3 bases and J lost 10, with 15 bases in between. The CDR3 loop spans 13 amino acids. Germline loops: CDR1 MDHEN, CDR2 SYDVKM. The CDR3 DNA reads as TGTGCCAGCAGTTTGATCGCCGGATTGGCCTACACCTTC. Translation gives CASSLIAGLAYTF.

This chain joins TRBV18 and TRBJ1-1; no firm D call. V was cut by 3 bases and J by 7 bases, with 9 bases left in between. The CDR3 is 12 residues long. CDR1 and CDR2 from the germline V gene are KGHSH and LQKENI. CDR3 sequence: CASSPDNFEAFF. CDR3 DNA: TGTGCCAGCTCACCCGACAACTTTGAAGCTTTCTTT.